These 7 T cell receptor beta chains were all obtained from the same sample, sequenced in a study of cytomegalovirus exposure and HLA in healthy donors. PCR involved 60 Vbeta and 13 Jbeta primers. Profiled with immunoSEQ multiplex PCR; TCRdb holds only in-frame clones, not every one. The sample comprises about 130,000 clones, 85% to 90% of which are singletons, and 6.7% rests with the top ten. What was sequenced was PBMCs. The receptors stem from a woman in her 30s in good health and CMV-seropositive.

This chain connects TRBV7-9 to TRBJ2-7, with D tentatively TRBD1 (6 bases). This CDR3 region has 12 residues. CDR1 is SEHNR, CDR2 FQNEAQ, per germline (reference sequence). With 6 bases removed from V and 4 bases from J, the gap between germline ends came to 10 bases. CDR3 protein: CASSAQGYEQYF. CDR3 coding DNA: TGTGCCAGCAGTGCTCAGGGGTACGAGCAGTACTTC.

This sequence joins TRBV6-6 and TRBJ1-2, with D tentatively TRBD1 (5 bases). Trimming left V 2 bases short and J 8 bases short, with 12 bases between. The germline CDR1 and CDR2 sequences are MNHNY and SVGAGI (reference sequence). The CDR3 totals 13 residues. The CDR3 protein is CASSYVGEGGYTF. CDR3 DNA sequence: TGTGCCAGCAGTTACGTGGGGGAGGGAGGCTACACCTTC.

The V and J genes are TRBV4-1 and TRBJ2-1; 9 bases match TRBD2. This CDR3 is built from 19 residues. J lost 10 bases, V lost 0 bases, and 19 bases had no gene match. Per the germline V gene, CDR1 is MGHRA and CDR2 is YSYEKL. The CDR3 nucleotides are TGCGCCAGCAGCCAAGATCACCTGATGCGCGGGGGGGCATCATGGGAGCAGTTCTTC. Protein product: CASSQDHLMRGGASWEQFF.

J is TRBJ2-7 and V is TRBV5-4; D gene ambiguous. Trimming shortened V by 0 bases and J by 5 bases, and 6 bases separated the two germline ends. The CDR3 runs to 12 residues. Germline V gives CDR1 SGHNT, CDR2 YYREEE (reference sequence). CDR3: CASSLDSNEQYF. The CDR3 DNA reads as TGTGCCAGCAGCTTGGACAGCAACGAGCAGTACTTC.

This clone was detected once. The chain combines TRBV2 with TRBJ2-7; no firm D call. The CDR3 runs 12 residues. Germline V gene lookup returns CDR1 SNHLY and CDR2 FYNNEI. Trimming took 4 bases from V and 2 from J, leaving 6 bases between them. The CDR3 DNA follows: TGTGCCAGCAGTGTAGAGCCCTACGAGCAGTACTTC. It is translated as CASSVEPYEQYF.

V and J are TRBV15 and TRBJ1-5; TRBD1 might be the D (5 bases). The CDR3 has 13 residues. Per the germline V gene, CDR1 is LNHNV and CDR2 is YYDKDF (reference sequence). Trimming took off 2 bases at V and 11 bases at J, with 13 bases between the two ends. The CDR3 region has the DNA TGTGCCACCAGCAGACAGGGAACGGCGGCCCAGCATTTT. Its translation is CATSRQGTAAQHF.

The chain combines TRBV2 with TRBJ1-5; 9 bases agree with TRBD1. CDR1 is SNHLY, CDR2 FYNNEI, per germline. Unmatched junction bases numbered 26, after V lost 4 bases and J lost 4 bases. CDR3 length: 22 amino acids. In DNA form, the CDR3 reads TGTGCCAGCAGTGCGGAGTTGTGGGTCGGGACAGGGAGGATTAGGGGGAATCAGCCCCAGCATTTT. Its protein is CASSAELWVGTGRIRGNQPQHF.